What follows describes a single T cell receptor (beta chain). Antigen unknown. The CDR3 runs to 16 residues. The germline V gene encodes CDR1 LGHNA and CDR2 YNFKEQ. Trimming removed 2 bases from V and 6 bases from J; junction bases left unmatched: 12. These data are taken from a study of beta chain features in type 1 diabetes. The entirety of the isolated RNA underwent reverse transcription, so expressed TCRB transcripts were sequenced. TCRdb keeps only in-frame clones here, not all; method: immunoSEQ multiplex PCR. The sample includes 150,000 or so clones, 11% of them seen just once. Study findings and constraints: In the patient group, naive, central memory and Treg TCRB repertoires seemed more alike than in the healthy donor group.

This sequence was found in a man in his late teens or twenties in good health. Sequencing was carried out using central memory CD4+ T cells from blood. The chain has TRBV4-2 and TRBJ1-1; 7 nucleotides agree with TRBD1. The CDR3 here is CASSQKSRGGGPEAFF. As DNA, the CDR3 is TGTGCCAGCAGCCAAAAGAGCCGCGGAGGGGGCCCTGAAGCTTTCTTT.